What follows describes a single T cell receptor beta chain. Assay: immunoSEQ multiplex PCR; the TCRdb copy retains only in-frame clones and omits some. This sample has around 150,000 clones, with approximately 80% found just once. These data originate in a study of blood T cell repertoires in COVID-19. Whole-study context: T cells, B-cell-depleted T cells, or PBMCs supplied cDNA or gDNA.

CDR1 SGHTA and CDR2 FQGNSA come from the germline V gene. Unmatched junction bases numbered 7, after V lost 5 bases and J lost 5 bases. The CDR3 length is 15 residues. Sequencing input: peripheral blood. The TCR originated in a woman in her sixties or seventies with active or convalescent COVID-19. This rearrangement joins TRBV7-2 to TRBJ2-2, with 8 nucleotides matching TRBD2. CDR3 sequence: CASSRSGGGTGELFF. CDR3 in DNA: TGTGCCAGCAGCCGCAGCGGGGGCGGTACCGGGGAGCTGTTTTTT.